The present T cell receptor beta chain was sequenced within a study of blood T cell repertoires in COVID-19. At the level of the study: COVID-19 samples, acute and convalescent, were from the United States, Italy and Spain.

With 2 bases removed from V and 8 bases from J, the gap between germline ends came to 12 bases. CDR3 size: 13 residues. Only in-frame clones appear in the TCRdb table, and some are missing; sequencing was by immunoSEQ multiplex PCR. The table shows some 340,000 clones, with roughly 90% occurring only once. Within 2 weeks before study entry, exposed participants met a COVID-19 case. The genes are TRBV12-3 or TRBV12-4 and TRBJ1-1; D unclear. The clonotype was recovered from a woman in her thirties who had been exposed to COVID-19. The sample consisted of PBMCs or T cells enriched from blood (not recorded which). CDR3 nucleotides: TGTGCCAGCAGTTTATCCCGGGATTCAGAAGCTTTCTTT. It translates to CASSLSRDSEAFF.